These 9 T cell receptor beta chains originate from one sample sequenced in a study of T cell responses to AZD1222 COVID-19 vaccine. Assay: immunoSEQ multiplex PCR; the TCRdb copy retains only in-frame clones and omits some. This sample has some 130,000 clones, with over 75% found just once. The source was peripheral blood, collected on day 0 of AZD1222 vaccination. Source of these receptors: an adult in good health.

The table lists this clone with a count of one. The chain is built from TRBV29-1 and TRBJ2-3, with D possibly TRBD2 on 5 matching bases. Germline V gives CDR1 SQVTM, CDR2 ANQGSEA. This CDR3 has 15 amino acids. V lost 6 bases to trimming and J lost 6 bases, with 22 bases between them. For the CDR3, the DNA is TGCAGCGTCCTTACCGGGGTCGCGGGTCGGGATACGCAGTATTTT. Residues: CSVLTGVAGRDTQYF.

This clone has more than one count but fewer than ten. The chain has TRBV5-6 and TRBJ2-7; D is perhaps TRBD1 (5 bases). The V gene's germline CDR1 is SGHDT and CDR2 YYEEEE. CDR3 length equals 13 residues. V was cut by 0 bases and J by 4 bases, with 8 bases left in between. CDR3 region: CASSLVRGYEQYF. The DNA of the CDR3 is TGTGCCAGCAGCTTGGTAAGGGGTTACGAGCAGTACTTC.

This chain connects TRBV6-2 or TRBV6-3 to TRBJ2-5; D uncertain. V lost 4 bases and J lost 5, with 20 bases in between. The germline V gene encodes CDR1 MNHEY and CDR2 SVGEGT. CDR3 length: 16 residues. The CDR3 region is CASSSARARAVETQYF. In DNA form, the CDR3 reads TGTGCCAGCAGTTCCGCACGGGCCCGTGCCGTGGAGACCCAGTACTTC.

The gene calls are TRBV6-5 and TRBJ1-1; D remains unclear. Per the germline V gene, CDR1 is MNHEY and CDR2 is SVGAGI. Between the trimmed V and J ends, which lost 9 bases and 3 bases, there was a span of 5 bases. CDR3 size: 10 residues. The DNA for the CDR3 is TGTGCCAGTAGGGACACTGAAGCTTTCTTT. Translating it yields CASRDTEAFF.

Only a few counts were recorded for this clone. The V and J genes are TRBV25-1 and TRBJ1-5; no definite D call. Germline lookup yields CDR1 MGHDK and CDR2 SYGVNS. The V gene lost 6 bases and the J gene lost 4 bases, with 13 bases spanning the gap. The CDR3 spans 14 residues. CDR3 nucleotide sequence: TGTGCCAGCAGCCCGATTGGACCTAATCAGCCCCAGCATTTT. Its protein product is CASSPIGPNQPQHF.

This chain connects TRBV27 to TRBJ1-6; 11 bases align to TRBD1. This CDR3 spans 16 amino acids. CDR1 and CDR2 (germline): MNHEY, SMNVEV (reference sequence). V lost 3 bases and J lost 7; bases outside the gene matches: 5. The CDR3 DNA reads as TGTGCCAGCAGTTTTCTCGGGACAGGGGGAAATTCACCCCTCCACTTT. It specifies CASSFLGTGGNSPLHF.

The CDR3, as DNA: TGTGCCAGCAATAAGGGGGCCACGGATACGCAGTATTTT. Its translation: CASNKGATDTQYF. The J gene is TRBJ2-3, the V gene TRBV7-3; 7 positions agree with TRBD1. V trimming: 7 bases; J trimming: 6 bases; junction bases outside the gene matches: 7. CDR3 size: 13 residues. CDR1 and CDR2 from the germline V gene are SGHTA and FQGTGA. The full variable domain, with the rest looked up from reference TRBV7-3 and TRBJ2-3, is GAGVSQTPSNKVTEKGKYVELRCDPISGHTALYWYRQSLGQGPEFLIYFQGTGAADDSGLPNDRFFAVRPEGSVSTLKIQRTERGDSAVYLCASNKGATDTQYFGPGTRLTVL.

The chain carries TRBV3-1 (or the pseudogene TRBV3-2) and TRBJ1-6, with TRBD1 matching 9 bases. Per germline, CDR1 LGHDT and CDR2 YNNKEL (reference sequence). The CDR3 spans 16 residues. The V segment lost 4 bases and the J segment 3 bases; nucleotides outside the gene matches: 4. This chain's CDR3 is CASSPWDRVYNSPLHF. CDR3 nucleotides: TGTGCCAGCAGCCCCTGGGACAGGGTCTATAATTCACCCCTCCACTTT.

The sample holds a few counts of this clone. The chain carries TRBV7-9 and TRBJ1-2; a weak D match, TRBD1 (5 bases). V shed 5 bases and J shed 7 bases, with 20 bases lying between them. Germline V gene sequence: CDR1 SEHNR, CDR2 FQNEAQ (reference sequence). This CDR3 contains 15 residues. The CDR3 nucleotides are TGTGCCAGCAGCCCGATAGAAAGGGGCCGGAGTGGCTACACCTTC. Protein: CASSPIERGRSGYTF.